The T cell receptor (beta chain) under discussion was sequenced for a study of PD-L1 blockade in urothelial cancer. Study details: Median T cell yield from blood was about 130,000. General study findings and limits: When measured at 3 weeks, tumor-associated blood clones expanded more in durable-benefit patients.

Into every PCR, synthetic TCR analog templates were spiked. The protocol was immunoSEQ multiplex PCR, while the TCRdb copy is restricted to in-frame clones and leaves out a portion. The sample has 50,000 to 55,000 clones; 88% are singletons. Germline CDR1 and CDR2: SGHVS and FQNEAQ. The CDR3 is made up of 14 amino acids. J gave up 5 bases and V 7 bases, and 6 bases lay outside the gene matches. A word on this clone: Its matching antigen is unknown.

As for time point: peripheral blood 6 weeks after treatment start. Patients suffered from locally advanced or metastatic urothelial carcinoma. Source: PBMCs, taken around atezolizumab (anti-PD-L1) treatment. This receptor was identified in a man in his sixties with urothelial cancer. The V and J genes are TRBV7-8 and TRBJ2-3, with 10 bases lining up with TRBD2. CDR3 bases: TGTGCCAGCACTAGCGGGGGACTGGGAGATACGCAGTATTTT. Residues: CASTSGGLGDTQYF.